The subject of this entry is one T cell receptor beta chain. Its specific antigen is unknown. One base away there is no much larger clone; base qualities are not given. Libraries were prepared through 5' RACE. Sequencer: Illumina HiSeq 2500. A second PCR of about 6 to 11 cycles was performed with a sample-barcoded 5' primer and a J-beta primer mix. Each TCR beta cDNA molecule received a unique molecular identifier from a template-switch 5' adaptor carrying 12 random nucleotides. Each sample yielded at least 2.5 million CDR3-containing paired-end reads. First-strand cDNA was synthesized from all RNA with the Mint cDNA synthesis kit, primed by a TRBC-specific oligonucleotide. All cDNA was treated with uracil-DNA glycosylase and then went through a first 18-cycle PCR with the universal primers M1SS and BC2_uni_R. Per the original workflow: For normalization, 1 million high-quality reads, each with a distinct molecular identifier, were randomly selected from each sample. Instead of being binned into consensus sequences, reads that shared molecular identifiers were thrown out. MiTCR, run with a Q25 quality threshold and the strictest error-elimination algorithm, handled CDR3 identification, clonotype clustering and error correction. Lower-bound total TCR beta diversity was estimated with a nonparametric unseen species model using Euler transformation. TCRdb redid the processing of the public reads, applying fastp at Q25 and MiXCR, and retained in-frame beta chains. Entries are consolidated by CDR3 protein sequence, retaining the most common genes and DNA. For this entry, the V and J calls and clone size follow TCRdb and not the study's own pipeline. The sample table holds 1,100,000 or so distinct CDR3 sequences, of which less than 50% were seen once. The ten largest clones add up to about 20% of the sample.

The entry originates in a study of blood T cells in healthy people across ages (dated by TCRdb to between 2014 and 2016). Context from the whole study: In model experiments, template switching captured roughly one uniquely barcoded TCR beta cDNA molecule for every two T cells. The study measured age-related changes in TCR beta repertoire diversity using deep sequencing normalized with unique cDNA molecular identifiers. Donors of different ages were randomly distributed across sequencing lanes to avoid experimental bias. Two additional independent replicas of 1 million unique cDNA reads from the same blood draw were analyzed for two donors (one aged 18 to 30 and one aged 80 or older). The donors were divided into four age groups: young (average around 17 years), middle-aged (about 39), aged (about 60) and long-lived (around 80).

What the study reported, not specific to this receptor: Because donor CMV infection status was unknown, age-related changes in expanded clonotypes were potentially confounded. A strong correlation was found between observed TCR beta diversity and the percentage of naive T cells measured by flow cytometry. Observed TCR beta diversity per million T cells fell roughly linearly with age, and a significant reduction was already apparent by age around 44. Compared with the aged group, the long-lived group had more naive CD4+ T cells, fewer expanded clones and increased TCR diversity, suggesting age selection. Bulk unsorted PBMC profiling prevented conclusive comparison of naive and antigen-experienced compartments. Estimates of total diversity from one million sequenced T cells were regarded as lower bounds and underestimates.

V and J are truncated by 10 bases and 0 bases respectively, leaving an intervening sequence of 10 bases. The germline V gene provides CDR1 MNHEY and CDR2 SVGEGT. There are 13 amino acids in the CDR3, from cysteine to phenylalanine inclusive. CDR3 DNA only is kept here, 39 bases in frame from base 1. Donors were a few dozen systemically healthy Caucasian individuals from Russia aged 6 to 90 years. Roughly 10 milliliters of peripheral blood were drawn from each donor into EDTA-treated Vacutainer tubes. Ficoll-Paque density-gradient centrifugation was used to isolate PBMCs, with at least 6.5 million per sample. Trizol reagent was used to extract total RNA from PBMCs, with at least 5.5 micrograms per sample. Naive CD45RAhigh/CD27high T cell percentages were measured by flow cytometry on a PBMC aliquot from every donor.

The TCR was taken from a woman aged 55-70 years in good health. Sequencing was performed on blood. The chain is made from TRBV6-2 or TRBV6-3 and TRBJ2-1, with the D gene too uncertain to name. At the DNA level, the sequence is TGTGCCACAAAAAGAGACTCCTACAATGAGCAGTTCTTC. Its protein is CATKRDSYNEQFF.